Listed here are 12 T cell receptor beta chains from one sample, sequenced in a study of blood T cells in healthy people across ages. Together with a sample-barcoded 5' primer, a J-beta primer mix was included in a second PCR lasting roughly 6 to 12 cycles. TCRdb analysed the 5' RACE reads with MiXCR anew, one entry per CDR3 protein. The data hold about 1,400,000 distinct CDR3 sequences, with approximately 42% observed a single time. Sequenced input: blood. The receptors originated from a woman aged 18 to 35 in good health.

On this clonotype: At one of its ends the junction is not consistent with the germline gene, which may arise from a read error. The chain employs TRBV29-1 and TRBJ2-3, with D possibly matching TRBD2 (5 bases). The length of the CDR3 is 16 residues. CDR1 is SQVTM and CDR2 is ANQGSEA in the germline V gene. CDR3 nucleotide sequence: TGCAGCGTCACCCTTCTTACTAGAAAGAGCACAGATACGCGGTATTTT. Its protein is CSVTLLTRKSTDTRYF.

This clonotype was observed at least ten times. The rearrangement links TRBV7-9 to TRBJ2-7; D is undetermined. The germline gives CDR1 SEHNR, CDR2 FQNEAQ (reference sequence). V was cut by 1 base and J by 5 bases, with 6 bases left in between. The CDR3 is made up of 12 amino acids. The CDR3 bases are TGTGCCAGCAGCTTAGGGGTGAACGAGCAGTACTTC. Its translation: CASSLGVNEQYF.

The table lists this clonotype with a few counts. The chain is built from TRBV9 and TRBJ2-3, with 8 bases matching TRBD2. V dropped 3 bases and J dropped 0; count of bases not matched to a gene: 15. This CDR3 contains 19 residues. CDR1 and CDR2 from the germline V gene are SGDLS and YYNGEE. In DNA form, the CDR3 reads TGTGCCAGCAGCGCCCGAGGAGGGGGGCTAGCGGGTAGCACAGATACGCAGTATTTT. Protein sequence: CASSARGGGLAGSTDTQYF. Full variable domain (rest looked up from reference TRBV9 and TRBJ2-3): DSGVTQTPKHLITATGQRVTLRCSPRSGDLSVYWYQQSLDQGLQFLIQYYNGEERAKGNILERFSAQQFPDLHSELNLSSLELGDSALYFCASSARGGGLAGSTDTQYFGPGTRLTVL.

V gene TRBV6-5 combines with J gene TRBJ1-4; D perhaps matches TRBD1 (5 bases). The CDR3 runs 14 residues. V lost 6 bases and J 5 bases, leaving 13 bases between the germline ends. Looked up from germline, CDR1 is MNHEY and CDR2 is SVGAGI. CDR3 protein: CASRDPRQNEKLFF. DNA for the CDR3: TGTGCCAGCAGGGACCCTCGACAGAATGAAAAACTGTTTTTT.

This rearrangement joins TRBV5-6 to TRBJ2-1, with TRBD2 as a possible D gene (6 bases). The length of the CDR3 is 15 residues. With 4 bases removed from V and 2 bases from J, the gap between germline ends came to 13 bases. The germline gives CDR1 SGHDT, CDR2 YYEEEE. The CDR3 protein is CASSTGEAPYNEQFF. The CDR3 bases are TGTGCCAGCAGCACCGGGGAGGCGCCCTACAATGAGCAGTTCTTC.

This sequence joins TRBV4-1 and TRBJ2-1; perhaps TRBD2 as D (5 bases). Trimming left V 0 bases short and J 10 bases short, with 10 bases between. Per the germline V gene, CDR1 is MGHRA and CDR2 is YSYEKL. This CDR3 spans 13 amino acids. The CDR3 DNA reads as TGCGCCAGCAGCCAAGAGGAGGCCCGAGAGCAGTTCTTC. Translated, it gives CASSQEEAREQFF.

The chain carries TRBV15 and TRBJ2-5; TRBD2 agrees at 7 bases. V was pared by 3 bases and J by 3 bases, with 1 base of the junction left unmatched. This CDR3 has 13 amino acids. Germline CDR1 and CDR2: LNHNV and YYDKDF (reference sequence). In nucleotides, the CDR3 is TGTGCCACCAGCAGGGCGGGAGAAGAGACCCAGTACTTC. Protein product: CATSRAGEETQYF.

This clonotype appeared a few times. The chain uses TRBV15 and TRBJ2-3; no clear D. The CDR3 covers 13 residues. The germline V gene has CDR1 LNHNV and CDR2 YYDKDF (reference sequence). V dropped 3 bases and J dropped 4 bases, with 8 bases sitting between them. The chain's CDR3 is CATSSLRPDTQYF. CDR3 in DNA: TGTGCCACCAGCAGCCTAAGGCCAGATACGCAGTATTTT.

V gene TRBV2 combines with J gene TRBJ2-1; perhaps TRBD2 as D (5 bases). Germline lookup yields CDR1 SNHLY and CDR2 FYNNEI. This CDR3 contains 14 residues. V was pared by 11 bases and J by 0 bases, with 14 bases between. This chain's CDR3 is CAGSVLSSYNEQFF. The CDR3 DNA follows: TGTGCCGGTAGCGTTCTAAGCTCCTACAATGAGCAGTTCTTC.

As to this clonotype: This may be a read error, as it is one base from a much larger clone. CDR3 region: CSALIRADFKETQFF. CDR3 bases: TGCAGTGCCTTAATACGGGCAGATTTTAAAGAGACCCAGTTCTTC. The J gene is TRBJ2-1, the V gene TRBV20-1; D is unresolved. The CDR3 has 15 amino acids. CDR1 and CDR2 from the germline V gene are DFQATT and SNEGSKA (reference sequence). Trimming cost V 6 bases and J 13 bases, with 28 bases left between them.

The chain links TRBV24-1 to TRBJ1-2; D not resolved. The CDR3 is 11 amino acids. Germline loops: CDR1 KGHDR, CDR2 SFDVKD. Trimming removed 4 bases at V and 9 bases at J, with 8 bases between. The CDR3 DNA reads TGTGCCACCAGTGACTCGACTCGCTACACCTTC. It yields the protein CATSDSTRYTF.

The V call is TRBV20-1, the J call TRBJ2-3, with D unclear. The CDR3 spans 15 residues. V lost 6 bases and J lost 0, with 16 bases in between. Germline V gene lookup returns CDR1 DFQATT and CDR2 SNEGSKA (reference sequence). The CDR3 region is CSAESWRISTDTQYF. Here the CDR3 DNA reads TGCAGTGCCGAAAGTTGGCGAATTAGCACAGATACGCAGTATTTT.